Given below is one T cell receptor (beta chain) in context. This entry comes from a study of blood T cell repertoires in COVID-19. Overall study context: The United States, Italy and Spain were the sources of the acute and convalescent COVID-19 samples.

The CDR3 has 16 amino acids. Trimming took 4 bases from V and 2 from J, leaving 19 bases between them. Germline V gives CDR1 GTSNPN, CDR2 SVGIG (reference sequence). Source study methods: Quantification of nucleated cells was approximated via reference gene primer amplification. Using immunoSEQ multiplex PCR, the repertoire was profiled, and TCRdb retains in-frame clones only, with some absent. V and J calls and clone size are given by that table; D and trimming were obtained from the DNA. The data show a few hundred thousand clones, with around 83% seen just once and just over 6.5% held by the top ten. Recruitment covered about 25 US areas and drew participants whose ages spanned about 18 to 90 years. Each participant's cohort was designated according to participant-reported clinical history.

Sequencing was done on a sample of PBMCs or T cells enriched from blood (not recorded which). The TCR comes from a woman between 50 and 59 years old who had been exposed to COVID-19. The rearrangement links TRBV30 to TRBJ2-3; D is perhaps TRBD2 (6 bases). For the CDR3, the DNA is TGTGCCTGGACCTCCCAGGCGGGGCTTGCCACAGATACGCAGTATTTT. It translates to CAWTSQAGLATDTQYF.